This T cell receptor beta chain derives from a study of cytomegalovirus exposure and HLA in healthy donors. Trimming shortened V by 4 bases and J by 6 bases, and 17 bases separated the two germline ends. This CDR3 is 15 amino acids long. Germline V gene lookup returns CDR1 SGHVS and CDR2 FQNEAQ. PCR employed 60 Vbeta and 13 Jbeta primers. Repertoires were generated with immunoSEQ multiplex PCR, while TCRdb's copy carries only in-frame clones and drops some. This sample yields some 140,000 clones, of which approximately 77% are seen a single time; around 1.5% belongs to the top ten. This clone came up once. Different DNA sequences within this sample yield the same CDR3.

Sequenced sample: PBMCs. J is TRBJ2-3 and V is TRBV7-8, with a possible D match to TRBD2 (6 bases). The clonotype comes from a woman in her forties in good health and CMV-seronegative. In DNA form, the CDR3 reads TGTGCCAGCAGCTCCCCGGGACTTTTGACGGATACGCAGTATTTT. Translating it yields CASSSPGLLTDTQYF.